The 22 T cell receptor beta chains below were found in one sample sequenced in a study of human T cells and chemical hapten exposure. TCRdb reprocessed the RACE reads via MiXCR and lists one record per CDR3 protein. The sample lists approximately 97,000 distinct CDR3 sequences, approximately 10% seen once, with 2.9% in the top ten. Sample time point: healthy volunteer bleed at 2 weeks. RNA extraction used unfractionated whole blood as the source of total RNA. The sequenced sample consisted of whole blood. The source is a female donor in good health. Some clones in this sample may be carry-over from other donors' samples.

The CDR3 coding sequence is TGTGCCAGCAGCGGGCAGGGGGGAAATAATTCACCCCTCCACTTT. Protein: CASSGQGGNNSPLHF. The chain carries TRBV5-4 and TRBJ1-6; 7 bases fit TRBD1. The CDR3 spans 15 residues. After removal of 4 bases from V and 5 bases from J, the junction contained 6 bases not matched to a gene. Looked up from germline, CDR1 is SGHNT and CDR2 is YYREEE (reference sequence).

This chain joins TRBV9 and TRBJ2-1; TRBD2 matches 9 bases. Germline lookup yields CDR1 SGDLS and CDR2 YYNGEE. The ends lost 4 bases at V and 7 bases at J; junction bases unmatched: 18. The CDR3 is made up of 18 amino acids. The CDR3 loop reads CASSPPGGNSGSYNEQFF. The CDR3 nucleotides are TGTGCCAGCAGCCCCCCCGGGGGGAATAGCGGGAGTTATAATGAGCAGTTCTTC.

This clonotype was counted between two and nine times. The chain employs TRBV11-3 and TRBJ2-1; perhaps D is TRBD1 or TRBD2 (5 bases each). The CDR3 runs to 14 residues. Per the germline V gene, CDR1 is SGHNT and CDR2 is YENEEA. Between the trimmed V and J ends, which lost 5 bases and 8 bases, there was a span of 16 bases. As DNA, the CDR3 is TGTGCCAGCAGCCCTAGCATTGTGGGGGATGAGCAGTTCTTC. Translation gives CASSPSIVGDEQFF.

This clonotype was counted a few times. The J gene is TRBJ2-4, the V gene TRBV12-3 or TRBV12-4, with D possibly being TRBD1 or TRBD2 (5 bases each). The CDR3 is made up of 17 amino acids. The ends were cut back, 6 bases at V and 4 bases at J, with 22 bases in the middle. The CDR3 sequence is CASSKKGTQLQKNIQYF. CDR3 bases: TGTGCCAGCAGCAAGAAAGGGACCCAGCTACAAAAAAACATTCAGTACTTC.

Ten or more counts support this clonotype. The CDR3 region is CASSYTGTGANVLTF. The CDR3 DNA reads as TGTGCCAGCAGTTACACGGGAACTGGGGCCAACGTCCTGACTTTC. V and J are TRBV6-2 or TRBV6-3 and TRBJ2-6; tentative D call: TRBD2 (5 bases). Between the trimmed V and J ends, which lost 2 bases and 2 bases, there was a span of 7 bases. The CDR3 spans 15 residues. Per the germline V gene, CDR1 is MNHEY and CDR2 is SVGEGT.

This clonotype was observed a handful of times. The CDR3, as DNA: TGTGCCAGCAGTTTTGAGGGCCCGGCCTCCGAGCAGTACTTC. This encodes CASSFEGPASEQYF. The chain recombines TRBV12-3 or TRBV12-4 with TRBJ2-7, with D tentatively TRBD2 (5 bases). This CDR3 contains 14 residues. The V end was cut by 3 bases, the J end by 6 bases, with 15 bases between.

This clonotype turned up a few times. V and J are TRBV29-1 and TRBJ2-2, with 12 bases matching TRBD2. J lost 7 bases, V lost 6 bases, and 15 bases had no gene match. CDR3 length equals 17 residues. From germline, CDR1 is SQVTM and CDR2 ANQGSEA. The DNA for the CDR3 is TGCAGCGTCGCTAACCTGACTAGCGGGAGAAGAATCGGGGAGCTGTTTTTT. Its protein product is CSVANLTSGRRIGELFF.

The V and J genes are TRBV28 and TRBJ2-7; weak D call: TRBD1 (7 bases). The V end lost 5 bases, the J end lost 3 bases, and 20 bases lay between the germline ends. This CDR3 is built from 16 residues. Germline CDR1 is MDHEN and CDR2 is SYDVKM. This CDR3 reads CASSPSRGDFYYEQYF. The DNA for the CDR3 is TGTGCCAGCAGTCCCAGCAGGGGGGACTTCTACTACGAGCAGTACTTC.

This clonotype was counted between two and nine times. The V and J genes are TRBV12-3 or TRBV12-4 and TRBJ1-3; D uncertain. Trimming pared 0 bases from V and 0 bases from J, leaving 6 bases between. This CDR3 comprises 15 residues. CDR3 bases: TGTGCCAGCAGTTTAGCCGGGAGCTCTGGAAACACCATATATTTT. Translating it yields CASSLAGSSGNTIYF.

The chain carries TRBV29-1 and TRBJ2-1; TRBD2 agrees at 8 bases. Trimming cost V 2 bases and J 0 bases; bases outside gene matches: 6. This CDR3 contains 16 residues. Germline V gene sequence: CDR1 SQVTM, CDR2 ANQGSEA. Written as DNA, the CDR3 is TGCAGCGTTGAAATTTGGGCGGGAGGCTCCTACAATGAGCAGTTCTTC. Protein: CSVEIWAGGSYNEQFF.

CDR3 sequence (DNA): TGTGCCAGCAGTTTCTTTGGTTCACCCCTCCACTTT. Protein sequence: CASSFFGSPLHF. The rearrangement links TRBV28 to TRBJ1-6; D gene unclear. The germline CDR1 and CDR2 sequences are MDHEN and SYDVKM. The CDR3 spans 12 residues. V was clipped by 3 bases and J by 9 bases, with 6 bases between them.

In its sample, this clonotype was seen many times. The chain recombines TRBV7-2 with TRBJ1-4; D may be TRBD1 (5 bases). The CDR3 totals 14 residues. Trimming took off 3 bases at V and 8 bases at J, with 13 bases between the two ends. Per germline, CDR1 SGHTA and CDR2 FQGNSA. CDR3: CASSLAGTREKLFF. The CDR3 nucleotides read TGTGCCAGCAGCTTGGCCGGGACGAGAGAAAAACTGTTTTTT.

V usage is TRBV20-1 and J usage is TRBJ1-1; TRBD1 matches at 12 bases. Trimming took 0 bases from V and 10 from J; bases not matched to a gene: 9. This CDR3 contains 15 residues. Germline V CDR1 and CDR2: DFQATT, SNEGSKA (reference sequence). The CDR3 DNA is TGCAGTGCTAGAGATCAGGGACAGGGGGCGAGTTTAGCTTTCTTT. It specifies CSARDQGQGASLAFF.

V and J are TRBV12-3 or TRBV12-4 and TRBJ2-3; D gene uncertain. V lost 3 bases to trimming and J lost 3 bases, with 10 bases between them. The CDR3 contains 14 residues. The CDR3 coding sequence is TGTGCCAGCAGTTTGGACCATAAGACAGATACGCAGTATTTT. Protein sequence: CASSLDHKTDTQYF.

This clonotype was seen ten or more times. A junction end diverges from the germline sequence, so it may reflect a read error. The genes are TRBV27 and TRBJ1-4; D is perhaps TRBD1 (6 bases). Germline CDR1 and CDR2: MNHEY and SMNVEV (reference sequence). This CDR3 contains 17 residues. The CDR3 DNA is TGTGCCAGCAGTTTATCATATTTCGGACAGCAACATGAAGAACTGTTTTTT. Residues: CASSLSYFGQQHEELFF.

There are a few counts of this clonotype. The V and J genes are TRBV5-1 and TRBJ2-1; TRBD2 agrees at 13 bases. The J segment lost 9 bases and the V segment lost 3 bases, leaving 6 bases of the junction unmatched. There are 15 residues in the CDR3. Per the germline V gene, CDR1 is SGHRS and CDR2 is YFSETQ. In DNA, the CDR3 is TGCGCCAGCAGCTCCACTAGCGGGAGGGCTAGTGAGCAGTTCTTC. It codes for CASSSTSGRASEQFF.

This clonotype was counted between two and nine times. This sequence joins TRBV20-1 and TRBJ2-1; D gene unclear. The V gene lost 2 bases and the J gene lost 0 bases, with 11 bases spanning the gap. Per the germline V gene, CDR1 is DFQATT and CDR2 is SNEGSKA (reference sequence). The CDR3 is made up of 15 amino acids. For the CDR3, the DNA is TGCAGTGCTAGATCTCGGCAACACTCCTACAATGAGCAGTTCTTC. It is translated as CSARSRQHSYNEQFF.

This chain uses TRBV28 with TRBJ1-1; D is ambiguous. The CDR3 runs 13 residues. CDR1 and CDR2 from the germline V gene are MDHEN and SYDVKM. V shed 2 bases and J shed 11 bases, with 15 bases lying between them. The CDR3 DNA follows: TGTGCCAGCAGTTTAGTATCCGGACTGGGGGCTTTCTTT. Its protein product is CASSLVSGLGAFF.

This clonotype occurred a few times. CDR3 sequence reads: CASSVGQGNEKLFF. CDR3 DNA sequence: TGTGCCAGCAGCGTGGGACAGGGGAATGAAAAACTGTTTTTT. The chain links TRBV5-6 to TRBJ1-4; 10 nucleotides align to TRBD1. V lost 4 bases, J lost 5 bases, and 2 bases stayed unmatched. This CDR3 has 14 amino acids. Germline lookup yields CDR1 SGHDT and CDR2 YYEEEE.

The chain recombines TRBV5-1 with TRBJ2-4; D call uncertain. The CDR3 has 11 residues. Trimming took off 6 bases at V and 8 bases at J, with 9 bases between the two ends. Germline CDR1 reads SGHRS; CDR2 reads YFSETQ. Written as DNA, the CDR3 is TGCGCCAGCAATTATCTGGACATTCAGTACTTC. Residues: CASNYLDIQYF.

The V gene is TRBV20-1, the J gene TRBJ2-4; D unresolved. This CDR3 is 15 amino acids long. Germline V lookup: CDR1 DFQATT, CDR2 SNEGSKA (reference sequence). Trimming removed 0 bases at V and 1 base at J, with 10 bases between. The CDR3 nucleotides read TGCAGTGCTAGAGATCTAGACCAGGCCAAAAACATTCAGTACTTC. Translation gives CSARDLDQAKNIQYF.

This clonotype has a handful of counts. The chain links TRBV7-8 to TRBJ2-1; 10 positions agree with TRBD2. The CDR3 is 16 amino acids. V shed 6 bases, J shed 3 bases, and the junction held 8 bases outside the gene matches. Germline-derived CDR1 and CDR2 are SGHVS and FQNEAQ. The CDR3 spells CASSSNSGRYYNEQFF. The CDR3 bases are TGTGCCAGCAGTTCGAATAGCGGGAGGTACTACAATGAGCAGTTCTTC.